The T cell receptor (beta chain) under discussion was sequenced for a study of blood T cells in healthy people across ages. Next came a second PCR, run for about 6 to 11 cycles, which used a sample-barcoded 5' primer along with a J-beta primer mix. Each CDR3 protein is one row after TCRdb ran MiXCR on the 5' RACE reads. The sample has fewer than 950,000 distinct CDR3 sequences; 30% to 45% are singletons. Trimming removed 0 bases at V and 0 bases at J, with 10 bases between. The CDR3 consists of 16 residues. Germline V gene lookup returns CDR1 MGHRA and CDR2 YSYEKL. The chain recombines TRBV4-1 with TRBJ2-3; D not resolved. This receptor was obtained from a man aged 18 to 30 in good health. The source material was blood. The CDR3 reads CASSQDWVSSTDTQYF. The CDR3 DNA reads TGCGCCAGCAGCCAAGATTGGGTATCTAGCACAGATACGCAGTATTTT.